This T cell receptor beta chain is from a study of T-cell memory formation after mild COVID-19. MiXCR, applied by TCRdb to the 5' RACE reads, yields one record per CDR3 protein. The data show some 210,000 distinct CDR3 sequences, with 25% to 35% seen just once and 10% to 12% held by the top ten. Specimen: PBMCs or a T cell subset sorted from them (not recorded which). This receptor was taken from an adult woman who had mild COVID-19 (a few samples of this study predate the infection). Cell type and time point are not known.

CDR3 DNA sequence: TGCAGTGCTACTAGCGGGGTAACAGATACGCAGTATTTT. This codes for CSATSGVTDTQYF. The genes are TRBV20-1 and TRBJ2-3, with 9 bases identical to TRBD2. This CDR3 has 13 amino acids. Germline lookup yields CDR1 DFQATT and CDR2 SNEGSKA (reference sequence). V dropped 4 bases and J dropped 3; count of bases not matched to a gene: 2.